The 29 T cell receptor beta chains below come from one sample, sequenced in a study of T-cell memory formation after mild COVID-19. TCRdb analysed the 5' RACE reads with MiXCR anew, one entry per CDR3 protein. The data hold roughly 130,000 distinct CDR3 sequences, with approximately 15% observed a single time. The sample taken for sequencing was PBMCs or a T cell subset sorted from them (not recorded which). The receptor set was obtained from a man aged 18 to 29 who had mild COVID-19 (a few samples of this study predate the infection). Cell type and time point are not known.

Only a few counts were recorded for this clonotype. This chain uses TRBV11-2 with TRBJ2-5, with a possible D match to TRBD2 (6 bases). There are 13 residues in the CDR3. Looked up from germline, CDR1 is SGHAT and CDR2 is FQNNGV. V gave up 6 bases and J gave up 3 bases, with 11 bases separating them. The DNA for the CDR3 is TGTGCCAGCAGGCGGGGAAATGAAGAGACCCAGTACTTC. Translated, it gives CASRRGNEETQYF. The full variable domain, in which reference TRBV11-2 and TRBJ2-5 provide the parts outside the CDR3, is EAGVAQSPRYKIIEKRQSVAFWCNPISGHATLYWYQQILGQGPKLLIQFQNNGVVDDSQLPKDRFSAERLKGVDSTLKIQPAKLEDSAVYLCASRRGNEETQYFGPGTRLLVL.

The chain recombines TRBV6-1 with TRBJ2-7; 8 bases align to TRBD1. Trimming at V came to 7 bases and at J to 2 bases, leaving 4 bases not matched to a gene. Germline V gene sequence: CDR1 MNHNS, CDR2 SASEGT. The CDR3 is 13 residues long. In nucleotides, the CDR3 is TGTGCCAGCATTCGGACAGGGACCTACGAGCAGTACTTC. Encoded protein: CASIRTGTYEQYF.

The chain combines TRBV5-1 with TRBJ2-5; D not resolved. Germline CDR1 SGHRS, CDR2 YFSETQ. V gave up 5 bases and J gave up 1 base, with 9 bases separating them. The CDR3 loop spans 13 amino acids. The CDR3 protein is CASRDWIQETQYF. CDR3 DNA sequence: TGCGCCAGCAGAGACTGGATCCAAGAGACCCAGTACTTC.

The chain is built from TRBV29-1 and TRBJ1-1; D gene unclear. The CDR3 is 12 residues long. V was clipped by 3 bases and J by 10 bases, with 15 bases between them. The germline V gene encodes CDR1 SQVTM and CDR2 ANQGSEA. The CDR3 nucleotides are TGCAGCGTTGATCGGCAGTTTTTGGGAGCTTTCTTT. Translation: CSVDRQFLGAFF.

This clonotype was recorded many times. The V gene is TRBV5-1, the J gene TRBJ2-3; TRBD2 matches 8 bases. J lost 0 bases, V lost 4 bases, and 7 bases had no gene match. This CDR3 has 16 residues. In germline, CDR1 is SGHRS, CDR2 YFSETQ. The CDR3 region is CASSRSASGSTDTQYF. The DNA of the CDR3 is TGCGCCAGCAGCCGGTCGGCTAGCGGGAGCACAGATACGCAGTATTTT.

The CDR3 sequence is CSVEMSDQETQYF. CDR3 nucleotides: TGCAGCGTTGAAATGTCAGACCAAGAGACCCAGTACTTC. The chain is built from TRBV29-1 and TRBJ2-5; D unresolved. Germline loops: CDR1 SQVTM, CDR2 ANQGSEA. V dropped 2 bases and J dropped 0 bases, with 7 bases sitting between them. CDR3 length: 13 residues.

The genes are TRBV5-1 and TRBJ2-3; TRBD1 matches 8 bases. Trimming removed 4 bases from V and 2 bases from J; junction bases left unmatched: 6. The CDR3 consists of 15 residues. The germline gives CDR1 SGHRS, CDR2 YFSETQ. The CDR3 nucleotides are TGCGCCAGCAGCCGAGGACAGGGCCTCACAGATACGCAGTATTTT. Encoded protein: CASSRGQGLTDTQYF.

V is TRBV29-1 and J is TRBJ2-7, with 8 bases fitting TRBD1. The junction had 4 bases not matched to a gene; V was cut back by 7 bases and J by 2 bases. The CDR3 has 12 amino acids. The germline V gene has CDR1 SQVTM and CDR2 ANQGSEA. The CDR3 reads CSAGDRTYEQYF. CDR3 coding DNA: TGCAGCGCTGGGGACAGGACCTACGAGCAGTACTTC.

V usage is TRBV12-3 or TRBV12-4 and J usage is TRBJ1-2; D gene uncertain. The CDR3 has 13 amino acids. Trimming removed 4 bases from V and 3 bases from J, with 9 bases in between. Here the CDR3 DNA reads TGTGCCAGCAGTTCAGGAGATGACTATGGCTACACCTTC. Protein product: CASSSGDDYGYTF.

This clonotype was detected only a few times. This rearrangement joins TRBV4-3 to TRBJ2-1; 10 bases are a match to TRBD1. The CDR3 consists of 17 residues. The germline CDR1 and CDR2 sequences are LGHNA and YSLEER. Germline trimming cut 0 bases from V and 3 bases from J; bases unmatched to any gene: 5. CDR3 DNA: TGCGCCAGCAGCCAAGATCCCCGGGACAGGGGCTACAATGAGCAGTTCTTC. Translating it yields CASSQDPRDRGYNEQFF.

This clonotype came up a few times. This rearrangement joins TRBV10-3 to TRBJ1-1, with D perhaps matching TRBD1 (5 bases). Per germline, CDR1 ENHRY and CDR2 SYGVKD. The CDR3 extends over 14 amino acids. V dropped 8 bases and J dropped 1 base, with 14 bases sitting between them. DNA for the CDR3: TGTGCCATCGCCCTTAGTGGGGCGAACACTGAAGCTTTCTTT. Translation gives CAIALSGANTEAFF.

J is TRBJ2-3 and V is TRBV5-1; D is possibly TRBD1 (6 bases). The CDR3 runs 14 residues. Germline CDR1 is SGHRS and CDR2 is YFSETQ. The ends were cut back, 2 bases at V and 4 bases at J, with 11 bases in the middle. The CDR3 sequence is CASSLQGLADTQYF. Written as DNA, the CDR3 is TGCGCCAGCAGCTTACAGGGTTTGGCAGATACGCAGTATTTT.

The V gene is TRBV18, the J gene TRBJ1-1, with 9 bases matching TRBD1. V was clipped by 4 bases and J by 1 base; unmatched bases: 4. Germline CDR1 KGHSH, CDR2 LQKENI. The CDR3 length is 15 residues. The CDR3 reads CASSRWDRENTEAFF. The CDR3 DNA reads TGTGCCAGCTCACGATGGGACAGGGAGAACACTGAAGCTTTCTTT.

This clonotype has only a few counts. V is TRBV5-5 and J is TRBJ2-2; 8 bases fit TRBD1. Germline V CDR1 and CDR2: SGHKS, YYEKEE (reference sequence). CDR3 length: 14 residues. The J segment lost 6 bases and the V segment lost 4 bases, leaving 5 bases of the junction unmatched. The CDR3: CASSRTGSAGELFF. CDR3 DNA: TGTGCCAGCAGCCGGACAGGGAGTGCCGGGGAGCTGTTTTTT.

The chain is built from TRBV20-1 and TRBJ2-1, with D maybe TRBD1 (5 bases). The CDR3 extends over 16 amino acids. Germline V gene sequence: CDR1 DFQATT, CDR2 SNEGSKA (reference sequence). V lost 1 base to trimming and J lost 4 bases, with 17 bases between them. In nucleotides, the CDR3 is TGCAGTGCTAGAGGCCCTGCCTTGGACATATACAATGAGCAGTTCTTC. As protein: CSARGPALDIYNEQFF.

The genes are TRBV5-1 and TRBJ2-3; tentatively, D is TRBD2 (5 bases). Germline CDR1 is SGHRS and CDR2 is YFSETQ. V dropped 2 bases and J dropped 2 bases, with 6 bases sitting between them. The CDR3 spans 13 residues. The CDR3 here is CASSLAVTDTQYF. For the CDR3, the DNA is TGCGCCAGCAGCTTAGCGGTCACAGATACGCAGTATTTT.

The J gene is TRBJ1-3, the V gene TRBV20-1; D perhaps matches TRBD1 (6 bases). CDR3 length equals 14 residues. The germline V and J ends were trimmed by 0 bases and 2 bases, with 8 bases remaining between them. Per the germline V gene, CDR1 is DFQATT and CDR2 is SNEGSKA (reference sequence). CDR3 sequence (DNA): TGCAGTGCTAGAGACAGGGGAACTGGAAACACCATATATTTT. The encoded protein is CSARDRGTGNTIYF.

This chain uses TRBV12-3 or TRBV12-4 with TRBJ1-6, with D maybe TRBD1 (5 bases). The V gene lost 4 bases and the J gene lost 8 bases, with 9 bases spanning the gap. This CDR3 has 13 amino acids. CDR3 sequence reads: CASSSGADSPLHF. The CDR3 DNA sequence: TGTGCCAGCAGTTCCGGGGCTGATTCACCCCTCCACTTT.

This chain links TRBV5-1 with TRBJ1-6; possible D gene TRBD1, 5 bases. The length of the CDR3 is 16 residues. V was shortened by 1 base and J by 9 bases, with 17 bases between the two germline ends. Germline-derived CDR1 and CDR2 are SGHRS and YFSETQ. This CDR3 is CASSLNYAGPSSPLHF. CDR3 nucleotide sequence: TGCGCCAGCAGCTTGAATTACGCAGGGCCGAGTTCACCCCTCCACTTT.

This clonotype turned up a few times. This chain links TRBV5-1 with TRBJ1-1; D perhaps matches TRBD1 (5 bases). The CDR3 has 14 amino acids. Germline V gene sequence: CDR1 SGHRS, CDR2 YFSETQ. V lost 2 bases and J 1 base, leaving 9 bases between the germline ends. The CDR3: CASSFQGTNTEAFF. CDR3 DNA sequence: TGCGCCAGCAGCTTCCAGGGTACGAACACTGAAGCTTTCTTT.

This chain uses TRBV4-2 with TRBJ1-1; 7 bases align to TRBD1. Germline V gene lookup returns CDR1 LGHNA and CDR2 YNFKEQ. CDR3 length: 14 amino acids. V dropped 0 bases and J dropped 9; count of bases not matched to a gene: 7. The CDR3 DNA reads as TGTGCCAGCAGCCAAGAAAGAGGGGGACAGAAAGCTTTCTTT. Translating gives CASSQERGGQKAFF.

This clonotype was detected only a few times. J is TRBJ2-7 and V is TRBV5-1; D unclear. The CDR3 runs to 14 residues. In germline, CDR1 is SGHRS, CDR2 YFSETQ. V was shortened by 2 bases and J by 0 bases, with 9 bases between the two germline ends. CDR3 DNA sequence: TGCGCCAGCAGCTTAGACAATCCCTCCTACGAGCAGTACTTC. As protein: CASSLDNPSYEQYF. Supplemented by reference TRBV5-1 and TRBJ2-7, the full variable domain reads KAGVTQTPRYLIKTRGQQVTLSCSPISGHRSVSWYQQTPGQGLQFLFEYFSETQRNKGNFPGRFSGRQFSNSRSEMNVSTLELGDSALYLCASSLDNPSYEQYFGPGTRLTVT.

In its sample, this clonotype was seen a few times. The chain is built from TRBV20-1 and TRBJ2-2; D remains ambiguous. This CDR3 spans 14 amino acids. CDR1 is DFQATT, CDR2 SNEGSKA, per germline (reference sequence). Trimming shortened V by 5 bases and J by 2 bases, and 12 bases separated the two germline ends. CDR3 DNA sequence: TGCAGTGCTGTGCCGGGTCTCAACACCGGGGAGCTGTTTTTT. It translates to CSAVPGLNTGELFF.

The rearrangement links TRBV5-1 to TRBJ2-2; D gene unclear. V lost 4 bases, J lost 7 bases, and 14 bases lay in between. The germline gives CDR1 SGHRS, CDR2 YFSETQ. This CDR3 has 14 amino acids. The chain's CDR3 is CASSPVGRGGELFF. Written as DNA, the CDR3 is TGCGCCAGCAGCCCGGTAGGCCGCGGCGGGGAGCTGTTTTTT.

The CDR3, as DNA: TGTGCCAGCAGTGGCGCTAGCGGGGGGTACCCTAACAATGAGCAGTTCTTC. This encodes CASSGASGGYPNNEQFF. The chain carries TRBV2 and TRBJ2-1; TRBD2 matches at 11 bases. From germline, CDR1 is SNHLY and CDR2 FYNNEI. The CDR3 loop spans 17 amino acids. V lost 4 bases and J lost 5; bases outside the gene matches: 10.

This clonotype was observed a handful of times. This sequence joins TRBV7-3 and TRBJ2-2; maybe TRBD2 (5 bases). The ends were cut back, 1 base at V and 4 bases at J, with 7 bases in the middle. The germline V gene has CDR1 SGHTA and CDR2 FQGTGA. There are 14 residues in the CDR3. The CDR3 region has the DNA TGTGCCAGCAGCTTAAACGGGGTCACCGGGGAGCTGTTTTTT. Protein product: CASSLNGVTGELFF.

The sample holds a few counts of this clonotype. The CDR3 DNA reads as TGTGCCAGCAGCTCAAAGGGAGATCAGCCCCAGCATTTT. The encoded protein is CASSSKGDQPQHF. V is TRBV7-2 and J is TRBJ1-5; D unclear. The ends were cut back, 4 bases at V and 5 bases at J, with 9 bases in the middle. In germline, CDR1 is SGHTA, CDR2 FQGNSA. The CDR3 spans 13 residues.

The chain links TRBV10-1 to TRBJ1-1; TRBD1 is a possible D gene (5 bases). Germline V gives CDR1 WNHNN, CDR2 SYGVQD (reference sequence). V lost 6 bases and J 7 bases, leaving 18 bases between the germline ends. The CDR3 is made up of 14 amino acids. In DNA form, the CDR3 reads TGCGCCAGCAGCTCCCGTCAGGGTCCGGTTGAAGCTTTCTTT. Translated: CASSSRQGPVEAFF.

The chain has TRBV7-2 and TRBJ1-6, with a weak D call TRBD1 (5 bases). This CDR3 is 15 amino acids long. V was pared by 1 base and J by 9 bases, with 13 bases between. Germline CDR1 SGHTA, CDR2 FQGNSA. The CDR3 sequence: CASSLGGRTGSPLHF. CDR3 coding DNA: TGTGCCAGCAGCTTAGGGGGCAGGACGGGTTCACCCCTCCACTTT.